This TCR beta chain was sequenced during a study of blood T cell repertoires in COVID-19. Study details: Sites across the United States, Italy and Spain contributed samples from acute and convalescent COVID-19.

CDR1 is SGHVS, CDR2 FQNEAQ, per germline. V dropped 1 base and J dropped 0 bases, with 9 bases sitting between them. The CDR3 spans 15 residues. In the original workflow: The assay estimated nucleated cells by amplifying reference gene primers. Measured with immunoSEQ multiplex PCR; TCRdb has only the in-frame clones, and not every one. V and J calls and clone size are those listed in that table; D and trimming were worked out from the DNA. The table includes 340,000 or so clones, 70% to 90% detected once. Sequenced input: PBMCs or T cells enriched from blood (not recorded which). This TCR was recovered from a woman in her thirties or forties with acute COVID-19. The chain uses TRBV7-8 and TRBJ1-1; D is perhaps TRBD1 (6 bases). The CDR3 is CASSLVDSMNTEAFF. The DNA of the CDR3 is TGTGCCAGCAGCTTAGTGGACAGCATGAACACTGAAGCTTTCTTT.